The present TCR beta chain was sequenced within a study of T cell changes during pregnancy in multiple sclerosis. J gave up 3 bases and V 3 bases, and 4 bases lay outside the gene matches. Germline V gene lookup returns CDR1 KGHSH and CDR2 LQKENI. This CDR3 region has 15 residues. The repertoire was sequenced with immunoSEQ multiplex PCR; TCRdb's copy has only in-frame clones and lacks some. The sample has tens of thousands of clones, roughly nine tenths seen once. This clonotype was obtained from a female donor with multiple sclerosis, enrolled in a pregnancy study. The sequenced sample was CD4+ T cells from peripheral blood mononuclear cells, obtained in the first trimester of pregnancy. This sequence joins TRBV18 and TRBJ2-1; TRBD1 matches at 8 bases. The CDR3 loop reads CASSPPGQGYNEQFF. The CDR3 bases are TGTGCCAGCTCACCCCCCGGACAGGGCTACAATGAGCAGTTCTTC.